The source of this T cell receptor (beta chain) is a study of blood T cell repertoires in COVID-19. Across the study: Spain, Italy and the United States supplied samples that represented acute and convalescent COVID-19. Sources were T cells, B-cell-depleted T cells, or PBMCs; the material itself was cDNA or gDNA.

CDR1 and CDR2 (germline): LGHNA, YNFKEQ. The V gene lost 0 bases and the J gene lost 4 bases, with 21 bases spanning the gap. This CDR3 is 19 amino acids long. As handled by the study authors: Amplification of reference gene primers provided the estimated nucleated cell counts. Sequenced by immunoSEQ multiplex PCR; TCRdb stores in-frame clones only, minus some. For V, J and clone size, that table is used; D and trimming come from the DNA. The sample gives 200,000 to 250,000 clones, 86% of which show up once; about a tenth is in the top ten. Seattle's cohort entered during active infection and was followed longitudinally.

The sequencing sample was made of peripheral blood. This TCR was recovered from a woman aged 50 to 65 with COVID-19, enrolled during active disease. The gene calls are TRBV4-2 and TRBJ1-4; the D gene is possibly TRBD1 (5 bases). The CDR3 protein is CASSQEGFRLGPYNEKLFF. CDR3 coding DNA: TGTGCCAGCAGCCAAGAGGGTTTTCGTTTGGGGCCTTATAATGAAAAACTGTTTTTT.